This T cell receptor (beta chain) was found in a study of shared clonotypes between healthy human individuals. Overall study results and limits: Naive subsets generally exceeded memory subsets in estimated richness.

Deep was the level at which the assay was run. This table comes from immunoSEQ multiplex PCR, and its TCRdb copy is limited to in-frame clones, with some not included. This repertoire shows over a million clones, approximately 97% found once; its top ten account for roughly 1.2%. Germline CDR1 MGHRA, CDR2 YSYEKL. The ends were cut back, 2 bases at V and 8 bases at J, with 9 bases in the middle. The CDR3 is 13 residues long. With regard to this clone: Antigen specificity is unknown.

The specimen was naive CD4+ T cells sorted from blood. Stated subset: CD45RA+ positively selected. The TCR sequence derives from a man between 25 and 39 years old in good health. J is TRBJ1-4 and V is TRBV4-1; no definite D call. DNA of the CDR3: TGCGCCAGCAGCCAAATTCTGCGAGAAAAACTGTTTTTT. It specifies CASSQILREKLFF.